This passage covers 21 T cell receptor beta chains from one sample sequenced in a study of blood T cell repertoires in COVID-19. The method was immunoSEQ multiplex PCR; TCRdb's version includes in-frame clones alone and lacks a portion of them. The data hold hundreds of thousands of clones, with around 89% observed a single time. Input material: PBMCs or T cells enriched from blood (not recorded which). Every receptor here comes from a man younger than 40 who had recovered from COVID-19.

The chain links TRBV30 to TRBJ1-6; maybe TRBD1 (5 bases). Germline loops: CDR1 GTSNPN, CDR2 SVGIG (reference sequence). The CDR3 totals 13 residues. V dropped 1 base and J dropped 14 bases, with 15 bases sitting between them. The CDR3 spells CAWSGDGIGALHF. In nucleotides, the CDR3 is TGTGCCTGGAGTGGCGATGGAATAGGGGCCCTCCACTTT.

CDR3 in DNA: TGTGCCAGCAGCCAGGAGGTCTCTGGAAACACCATATATTTT. Its translation: CASSQEVSGNTIYF. This chain links TRBV7-6 with TRBJ1-3; D uncertain. CDR1 and CDR2 from the germline V gene are SGHVS and FNYEAQ. The V end was cut by 5 bases, the J end by 0 bases, with 8 bases between. The CDR3 contains 14 residues.

The V and J genes are TRBV19 and TRBJ1-1; maybe TRBD1 (6 bases). Deletions cut 8 bases from V and 0 bases from J, with 10 bases between. This CDR3 is built from 13 residues. The germline gives CDR1 LNHDA, CDR2 SQIVND (reference sequence). The CDR3 loop reads CASDDRLNTEAFF. The CDR3 nucleotides read TGTGCCAGTGACGACAGGTTGAACACTGAAGCTTTCTTT.

The chain couples TRBV5-1 to TRBJ1-1; 8 nucleotides match TRBD1. The CDR3 spans 14 residues. Losses at the gene ends were 5 bases for V and 1 base for J; bases not matched to a gene: 4. Germline-derived CDR1 and CDR2 are SGHRS and YFSETQ. DNA of the CDR3: TGCGCCAGCAGTCGGACAGGGACGAACACTGAAGCTTTCTTT. Translating it yields CASSRTGTNTEAFF.

The J gene is TRBJ2-7, the V gene TRBV12-3 or TRBV12-4, with D tentatively TRBD1 (5 bases). The CDR3 is 13 residues long. V was trimmed by 6 bases and J by 0 bases, leaving 9 bases between them. The chain's CDR3 is CASSRDYSYEQYF. The CDR3 DNA is TGTGCCAGCAGCAGGGATTACTCCTACGAGCAGTACTTC.

The chain combines TRBV7-9 with TRBJ2-1, with TRBD2 matching 15 bases. Germline loops: CDR1 SEHNR, CDR2 FQNEAQ (reference sequence). This CDR3 is built from 16 residues. With 6 bases clipped from V and 9 bases from J, the junction kept 9 bases outside the gene matches. The CDR3 region is CASSPPLGLAGGEQFF. The CDR3 DNA follows: TGTGCCAGCAGTCCACCTTTGGGACTAGCGGGAGGTGAGCAGTTCTTC. The variable domain in full, with the rest retrieved from reference TRBV7-9 and TRBJ2-1, is DTGVSQNPRHKITKRGQNVTFRCDPISEHNRLYWYRQTLGQGPEFLTYFQNEAQLEKSRLLSDRFSAERPKGSFSTLEIQRTEQGDSAMYLCASSPPLGLAGGEQFFGPGTRLTVL.

This clone was counted a single time. The chain employs TRBV28 and TRBJ2-7; TRBD1 matches 8 bases. CDR1 and CDR2 from the germline V gene are MDHEN and SYDVKM. V dropped 4 bases and J dropped 0; count of bases not matched to a gene: 5. This CDR3 is 15 amino acids long. The CDR3 region has the DNA TGTGCCAGCAGTTCAGGGGGACAGGACTCCTACGAGCAGTACTTC. It is translated as CASSSGGQDSYEQYF.

J is TRBJ2-7 and V is TRBV7-2; 7 bases are shared with TRBD1. Germline lookup yields CDR1 SGHTA and CDR2 FQGNSA. The J segment lost 2 bases and the V segment lost 6 bases, leaving 13 bases of the junction unmatched. This CDR3 contains 16 residues. The CDR3 region has the DNA TGTGCCAGCAGTTCAGTTTCCGGGACAGTAACCTACGAGCAGTACTTC. As protein: CASSSVSGTVTYEQYF.

The table lists this clone with a few counts. This chain connects TRBV6-1 to TRBJ2-3; possible D gene TRBD2, 5 bases. Trimming took 0 bases from V and 1 from J, leaving 5 bases between them. The length of the CDR3 is 14 residues. The germline V gene has CDR1 MNHNS and CDR2 SASEGT. The CDR3 coding sequence is TGTGCCAGCAGTGAAGCGGGAGGCACAGATACGCAGTATTTT. Translation: CASSEAGGTDTQYF.

The rearrangement joins TRBV29-1 to TRBJ2-7, with D perhaps matching TRBD2 (7 bases). The germline V and J ends were trimmed by 7 bases and 3 bases, with 22 bases remaining between them. The CDR3 extends over 15 amino acids. Germline V gives CDR1 SQVTM, CDR2 ANQGSEA. The CDR3, as DNA: TGCAGCGCCGAGGTGGCGGGGGCAGATATCTACGAGCAGTACTTC. Amino acid sequence: CSAEVAGADIYEQYF.

CDR3 DNA sequence: TGTGCCAGCAGCGCGAGGACAGGCTCTGGAAACACCATATATTTT. Encoded protein: CASSARTGSGNTIYF. The V and J genes are TRBV9 and TRBJ1-3; 7 nucleotides line up with TRBD1. The CDR3 contains 15 residues. Germline loops: CDR1 SGDLS, CDR2 YYNGEE. The junction had 3 bases not matched to a gene; V was cut back by 3 bases and J by 0 bases.

The chain is built from TRBV7-9 and TRBJ2-1; 8 nucleotides match TRBD1. The CDR3 runs 14 residues. With V trimmed by 5 bases and J by 3 bases, 3 bases remained unmatched. Looked up from germline, CDR1 is SEHNR and CDR2 is FQNEAQ (reference sequence). Here the CDR3 reads CASSVGQGYNEQFF. The CDR3 DNA sequence: TGTGCCAGCAGCGTAGGACAGGGCTACAATGAGCAGTTCTTC.

J is TRBJ2-2 and V is TRBV3-1 (or the pseudogene TRBV3-2); possible D gene TRBD1, 5 bases. This CDR3 is 18 amino acids long. Germline values: CDR1 LGHDT, CDR2 YNNKEL (reference sequence). Between the trimmed V and J ends, which lost 0 bases and 0 bases, there was a span of 14 bases. CDR3 in amino acids: CASSQEMWGQPNTGELFF. The CDR3 region has the DNA TGTGCCAGCAGCCAAGAAATGTGGGGCCAACCGAACACCGGGGAGCTGTTTTTT.

The chain recombines TRBV19 with TRBJ1-1, with TRBD1 identical over 9 bases. The CDR3 is made up of 13 amino acids. The germline CDR1 and CDR2 sequences are LNHDA and SQIVND (reference sequence). Trimming at V came to 7 bases and at J to 1 base, leaving 1 base not matched to a gene. CDR3 in DNA: TGTGCCAGTAAGACAGGGGGGAACACTGAAGCTTTCTTT. Amino acids: CASKTGGNTEAFF.

V and J are TRBV7-9 and TRBJ1-2, with D possibly being TRBD1 (5 bases). In germline, CDR1 is SEHNR, CDR2 FQNEAQ (reference sequence). V lost 5 bases and J 0 bases, leaving 10 bases between the germline ends. The length of the CDR3 is 14 residues. The chain's CDR3 is CASSHSDTNYGYTF. The DNA of the CDR3 is TGTGCCAGCAGCCACTCGGACACTAACTATGGCTACACCTTC.

The sample holds one count of this clone. Other DNA sequences in this sample translate to the same CDR3. J is TRBJ2-7 and V is TRBV20-1; D might be TRBD1 (6 bases). Trimming pared 2 bases from V and 4 bases from J, leaving 6 bases between. The germline V gene has CDR1 DFQATT and CDR2 SNEGSKA (reference sequence). The CDR3 is 11 amino acids. The CDR3 DNA is TGCAGTGCTAGACAGGGGTACGAGCAGTACTTC. This gives the protein CSARQGYEQYF.

The chain links TRBV11-2 to TRBJ2-7, with a tentative D call TRBD1 (5 bases). Deletions cut 2 bases from V and 6 bases from J, with 14 bases between. This CDR3 spans 14 amino acids. Germline CDR1 reads SGHAT; CDR2 reads FQNNGV. This chain's CDR3 is CASSLLRDTGEQYF. CDR3 sequence (DNA): TGTGCCAGCAGCTTACTCAGGGATACGGGCGAGCAGTACTTC.

The J gene is TRBJ1-5, the V gene TRBV14, with D perhaps TRBD1 (6 bases). CDR1 is SGHDN, CDR2 FVKESK, per germline. Trimming removed 0 bases at V and 6 bases at J, with 6 bases between. This CDR3 comprises 13 residues. The CDR3 nucleotides are TGTGCCAGCAGCCAAGACAGGGGTCAGCCCCAGCATTTT. Protein product: CASSQDRGQPQHF.

In its sample, this clone was seen a few times. The genes are TRBV6-5 and TRBJ2-1; 7 bases align to TRBD2. V gave up 8 bases and J gave up 2 bases; unmatched junction bases: 9. Germline loops: CDR1 MNHEY, CDR2 SVGAGI. The CDR3 runs 15 residues. The DNA for the CDR3 is TGTGCCAGCCTTCGGGTGGGGGGGGCCTACAATGAGCAGTTCTTC. It specifies CASLRVGGAYNEQFF.

This chain joins TRBV19 and TRBJ2-7; tentative D call: TRBD1 (6 bases). V shed 0 bases and J shed 6 bases, with 12 bases lying between them. Germline CDR1 reads LNHDA; CDR2 reads SQIVND (reference sequence). The CDR3 runs to 14 residues. The CDR3 is CASSIDPNRAEQYF. The CDR3 region has the DNA TGTGCCAGTAGTATAGATCCTAACAGGGCCGAGCAGTACTTC.

The rearrangement uses TRBV11-2 and TRBJ1-2; the D is unclear. The CDR3 consists of 14 residues. Germline V gene data show CDR1 as SGHAT and CDR2 as FQNNGV. The V and J ends lost 0 bases and 4 bases respectively, with 9 bases between them. The CDR3 region is CASSLDAGAYGYTF. DNA for the CDR3: TGTGCCAGCAGCTTAGACGCGGGTGCCTATGGCTACACCTTC.